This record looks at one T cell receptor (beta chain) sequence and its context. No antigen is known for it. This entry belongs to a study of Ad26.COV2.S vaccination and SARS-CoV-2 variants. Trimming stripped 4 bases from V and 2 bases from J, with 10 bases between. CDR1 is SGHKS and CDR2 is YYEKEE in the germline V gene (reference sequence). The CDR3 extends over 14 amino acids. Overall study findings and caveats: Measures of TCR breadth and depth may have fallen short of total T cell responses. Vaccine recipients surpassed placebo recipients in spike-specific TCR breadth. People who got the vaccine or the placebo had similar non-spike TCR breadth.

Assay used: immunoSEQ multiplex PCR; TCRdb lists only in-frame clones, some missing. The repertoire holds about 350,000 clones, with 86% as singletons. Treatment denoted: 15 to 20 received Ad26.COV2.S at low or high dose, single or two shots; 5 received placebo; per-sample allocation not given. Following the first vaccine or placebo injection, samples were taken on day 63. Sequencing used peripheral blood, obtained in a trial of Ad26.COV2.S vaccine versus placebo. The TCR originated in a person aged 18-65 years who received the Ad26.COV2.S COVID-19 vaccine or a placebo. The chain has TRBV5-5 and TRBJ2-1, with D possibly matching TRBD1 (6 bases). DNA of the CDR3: TGTGCCAGCAGCATGGACAGCACCTACAATGAGCAGTTCTTC. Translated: CASSMDSTYNEQFF.